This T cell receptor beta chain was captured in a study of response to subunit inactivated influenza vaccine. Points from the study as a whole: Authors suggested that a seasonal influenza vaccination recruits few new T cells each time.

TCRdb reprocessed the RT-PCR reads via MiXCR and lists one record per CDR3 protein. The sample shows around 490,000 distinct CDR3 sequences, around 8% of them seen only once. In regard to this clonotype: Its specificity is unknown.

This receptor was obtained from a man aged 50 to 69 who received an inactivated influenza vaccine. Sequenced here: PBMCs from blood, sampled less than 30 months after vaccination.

CDR3: CSALTGGDGYTF. For the CDR3, the DNA is TGCAGTGCTCTGACAGGGGGCGATGGCTACACCTTC. The chain joins TRBV20-1 to TRBJ1-2, with 10 bases lining up with TRBD1. Unmatched junction bases numbered 3, after V lost 5 bases and J lost 6 bases. The CDR3 spans 12 residues. The germline V gene encodes CDR1 DFQATT and CDR2 SNEGSKA (reference sequence).